The 13 T cell receptor beta chains presented below share a single source sample, sequenced in a study of glioma-infiltrating T cells after dendritic cell vaccination. This table comes from immunoSEQ multiplex PCR, and its TCRdb copy is limited to in-frame clones, with some not included. The sample lists about 30,000 clones, 85% to 95% seen once, with roughly 2% in the top ten. The material was blood, obtained before dendritic cell vaccination. These receptors came from a human donor with glioblastoma.

This rearrangement joins TRBV11-2 to TRBJ1-1, with D unresolved. The CDR3 covers 14 residues. V was pared by 5 bases and J by 2 bases, with 12 bases between. The germline CDR1 and CDR2 sequences are SGHAT and FQNNGV. For the CDR3, the DNA is TGTGCCAGCAGCCCAGGTGGAATCAACACTGAAGCTTTCTTT. Amino acid sequence: CASSPGGINTEAFF.

The chain couples TRBV5-6 to TRBJ1-2, with D uncertain. Deletions cut 0 bases from V and 0 bases from J, with 6 bases between. Germline CDR1 SGHDT, CDR2 YYEEEE. This CDR3 spans 14 amino acids. The CDR3 DNA sequence: TGTGCCAGCAGCTTGGGCGGTACTAACTATGGCTACACCTTC. Amino acid sequence: CASSLGGTNYGYTF.

J is TRBJ1-3 and V is TRBV14; maybe TRBD1 (5 bases). V was pared by 4 bases and J by 4 bases, with 11 bases between. In germline, CDR1 is SGHDN, CDR2 FVKESK. The CDR3 runs 14 residues. CDR3 coding DNA: TGTGCCAGCAGCCGCAGGGCTCCGGGAAACACCATATATTTT. As protein: CASSRRAPGNTIYF.

V usage is TRBV6-1 and J usage is TRBJ1-2; 9 nucleotides match TRBD1. This CDR3 has 15 residues. Germline V gives CDR1 MNHNS, CDR2 SASEGT. J lost 4 bases, V lost 6 bases, and 9 bases had no gene match. CDR3 protein: CASRFGQGSGYGYTF. The CDR3 DNA reads TGTGCCAGCAGATTCGGACAGGGGAGCGGCTATGGCTACACCTTC.

This clone appeared a single time. The genes are TRBV18 and TRBJ1-5; TRBD1 agrees at 9 bases. The CDR3 spans 13 residues. V was pared by 6 bases and J by 7 bases, with 4 bases of the junction left unmatched. Germline CDR1 and CDR2: KGHSH and LQKENI. CDR3 nucleotides: TGTGCCAGCTCTCCGGGACAGGGACAGCCCCAGCATTTT. It is translated as CASSPGQGQPQHF.

The chain is built from TRBV14 and TRBJ2-5; D possibly corresponds to TRBD2 (7 bases). Trimming removed 0 bases from V and 7 bases from J, with 24 bases in between. Germline V lookup: CDR1 SGHDN, CDR2 FVKESK. This CDR3 region has 18 residues. CDR3: CASSQDIAGRGPGGTQYF. CDR3 coding DNA: TGTGCCAGCAGCCAAGATATAGCGGGTCGGGGGCCAGGTGGGACCCAGTACTTC.

This clone showed up just once. The CDR3: CASSRQGTYEQYF. The CDR3 coding sequence is TGTGCCAGTTCTCGACAGGGAACCTACGAGCAGTACTTC. V gene TRBV27 combines with J gene TRBJ2-7; 7 bases are shared with TRBD1. V dropped 9 bases and J dropped 2; count of bases not matched to a gene: 7. CDR1 and CDR2 (germline): MNHEY, SMNVEV (reference sequence). This CDR3 has 13 amino acids.

This clone appeared once. Sequence at one end of the junction differs from germline and may be a read error. The chain joins TRBV4-1 to TRBJ2-1, with no clear D. This CDR3 is built from 16 residues. Germline V lookup: CDR1 MGHRA, CDR2 YSYEKL. CDR3 loop: CDSSPAAGSSYNEQFF. In DNA, the CDR3 is TGCGACAGCAGCCCGGCGGCTGGCAGCTCCTACAATGAGCAGTTCTTC.

This clone came up once. The genes are TRBV7-8 and TRBJ1-2, with 7 bases that match TRBD1. The CDR3 totals 14 residues. Germline-derived CDR1 and CDR2 are SGHVS and FQNEAQ. V lost 1 base and J lost 7; bases outside the gene matches: 6. In DNA, the CDR3 is TGTGCCAGCAGCTTAGAGACAGGGTCGCGTGGCTACACCTTC. Its protein product is CASSLETGSRGYTF.

The chain couples TRBV7-6 to TRBJ2-7; possible D gene TRBD1, 8 bases. Trimming shortened V by 0 bases and J by 3 bases, and 12 bases separated the two germline ends. The germline V gene has CDR1 SGHVS and CDR2 FNYEAQ. The CDR3 extends over 15 amino acids. In DNA, the CDR3 is TGTGCCAGCAGCTTAGCACAGGGGGGGAACTACGAGCAGTACTTC. Protein sequence: CASSLAQGGNYEQYF.

The chain uses TRBV6-1 and TRBJ2-7; D might be TRBD1 (8 bases). CDR1 MNHNS and CDR2 SASEGT come from the germline V gene. Trimming shortened V by 6 bases and J by 2 bases, and 14 bases separated the two germline ends. The CDR3 is 14 amino acids. In DNA form, the CDR3 reads TGTGCCAGCAGCCAGGGGGCGGGAGCCTACGAGCAGTACTTC. Translating gives CASSQGAGAYEQYF.

The chain couples TRBV5-4 to TRBJ2-1; TRBD1 is a possible D gene (7 bases). CDR1 and CDR2 from the germline V gene are SGHNT and YYREEE (reference sequence). The CDR3 loop spans 17 amino acids. Deletions cut 0 bases from V and 1 base from J, with 14 bases between. The CDR3 DNA reads as TGTGCCAGCAGCTTGGGGGGGCGGGGACAGTCCTACAATGAGCAGTTCTTC. It translates to CASSLGGRGQSYNEQFF.

The V and J genes are TRBV2 and TRBJ2-1; 9 bases agree with TRBD1. The CDR3 is 14 residues long. With 3 bases clipped from V and 6 bases from J, the junction kept 3 bases outside the gene matches. The V gene's germline CDR1 is SNHLY and CDR2 FYNNEI. The CDR3 region is CASSDGQGLNEQFF. For the CDR3, the DNA is TGTGCCAGCAGTGACGGACAGGGGCTCAATGAGCAGTTCTTC.